These T cell receptor beta chains were read from a single sample in a study of PD-L1 blockade in urothelial cancer. This table comes from immunoSEQ multiplex PCR, and its TCRdb copy is limited to in-frame clones, with some not included. The sample has some 71,000 clones, about 86% seen once. Source: PBMCs, taken around atezolizumab (anti-PD-L1) treatment. Receptors originate from a man between 60 and 70 years old with urothelial cancer. CDR3s include the opening cysteine and the closing phenylalanine or tryptophan.

v_call	j_call	cdr3_aa
TRBV6-6	TRBJ1-2	CASRRPQGVNYGYTF
TRBV7-8	TRBJ2-5	CASSLGGRTQYF
TRBV20-1	TRBJ2-5	CSASLRETQYF
TRBV19	TRBJ2-5	CASSIGTSGYQETQYF
TRBV6-1	TRBJ1-5	CASSELVRDQPQHF
TRBV20-1	TRBJ2-7	CSARRVDEQYF
TRBV7-8	TRBJ2-7	CASSLETYEQYF
TRBV11-2	TRBJ2-5	CASSFGGGSGGQQETQYF
TRBV9	TRBJ2-3	CASSKLAATFTDTQYF
TRBV5-1	TRBJ2-1	CASSAGLADNEQFF
TRBV5-6	TRBJ1-1	CASSFGAADTEAFF
TRBV5-1	TRBJ2-3	CASNIAGAHTDTQYF
TRBV7-3	TRBJ1-1	CASSLTTGVSEAFF
TRBV7-2	TRBJ1-1	CASSAVRTGEGEAFF
TRBV6-4	TRBJ2-5	CASRTGETQYF
TRBV6-5	TRBJ1-4	CASSSNQGTRGKLFF
TRBV7-2	TRBJ2-7	CASSFPGLSSYEQYF
TRBV15	TRBJ2-6	CATSRGASGANVLTF
TRBV5-1	TRBJ1-2	CASSLDGRTGLNYGYTF
TRBV9	TRBJ2-1	CASSPLGTSNNEQFF
TRBV5-4	TRBJ2-3	CASSRGQGAIDTQYF
TRBV9	TRBJ2-3	CASSSRSGGADTQYF
TRBV2	TRBJ2-7	CASRLNTGVSSYEQYF
TRBV4-3	TRBJ2-3	CASSSSPSGGASDTQYF
TRBV7-2	TRBJ1-2	CASSYAGGDYGYTF
TRBV9	TRBJ2-3	CASSGRRLAGVDTQYF
TRBV19	TRBJ1-1	CASSGGAGAGNTEAFF
TRBV28	TRBJ1-1	CAILQGQGAGRDTEAFF
TRBV9	TRBJ2-1	CASSEWEGGTSSYNEQFF
TRBV27	TRBJ2-2	CASSFITGELFF
TRBV4-1	TRBJ2-3	CASSHFPPGTGSTDTQYF
TRBV18	TRBJ2-3	CASSPGGGPPDTQYF
TRBV7-2	TRBJ1-6	CASSPGQGYNSPLHF
TRBV2	TRBJ2-1	CASSPWTSGGNEQFF
TRBV11-2	TRBJ2-1	CASRPTSGGADEQFF
TRBV7-3	TRBJ2-2	CASSLDSQVTGELFF
TRBV10-3	TRBJ1-1	CAISGRQGRANGEAFF
TRBV5-1	TRBJ1-4	CASSLAGAEEKLFF
TRBV19	TRBJ2-2	CASKSLPGGTGELFF
TRBV7-2	TRBJ1-2	CASSLGRQGGYTF
TRBV11-3	TRBJ1-1	CASSSPPARAEAFF
TRBV19	TRBJ1-2	CASSDHSPNNYGYTF
TRBV4-1	TRBJ2-5	CASSQAEIAGGAPRQTQYF
TRBV5-4	TRBJ2-5	CASTLAGGLGETQYF
TRBV2	TRBJ2-7	CASSEPPGEQYF
TRBV6-6	TRBJ1-5	CASSSRGSNQPQHF
TRBV7-3	TRBJ2-5	CASSLGGGAGETQYF
TRBV7-9	TRBJ1-2	CASSLARGGGYGYTF
TRBV5-1	TRBJ2-1	CASSIQGQGATYNEQFF
TRBV7-6	TRBJ2-2	CASSRTGETGELFF
TRBV6-6	TRBJ1-2	CASSYLGFYGYTF
TRBV11-2	TRBJ2-7	CASSLIMGQADEQYF
TRBV5-5	TRBJ1-1	CASSGDRGHTEAFF